What follows describes a single TCR beta chain. What it binds is unknown. The sample belongs to a study of radiotherapy plus CTLA-4 blockade in lung cancer. Overall study: Of the patients, about 18% showed objective responses and 31% attained disease control.

The germline CDR1 and CDR2 sequences are ENHRY and SYGVKD. This CDR3 spans 15 amino acids. Trimming removed 0 bases from V and 5 bases from J, with 13 bases in between. Clones were sequenced by immunoSEQ multiplex PCR, and TCRdb holds only the in-frame ones, with some missing. The sample has 45,000 to 60,000 clones, roughly four fifths seen once; the top ten hold more than 3%. General study results and limits: Blood-borne expansion of tumor-derived TCR clones followed radiotherapy plus ipilimumab. The best predictor of response was reported to be early blood T cell clone dynamics, with interferon-beta.

This chain joins TRBV10-3 and TRBJ1-1; D unresolved. This specimen consisted of peripheral blood, obtained from a patient treated with radiotherapy plus ipilimumab. This receptor was obtained from a human donor with non-small cell lung cancer who had stable disease on radiotherapy plus ipilimumab. The CDR3 nucleotides are TGTGCCATCAGTGAGTCTAGGGCGAGCGGAACTGAAGCTTTCTTT. It encodes CAISESRASGTEAFF.